The rows below give T cell receptor beta chains drawn from one sample of a study of T cell responses to AZD1222 COVID-19 vaccine. Profiling relied on immunoSEQ multiplex PCR, and the TCRdb table lists in-frame clones only, not all of them. The sample lists over 25,000 clones, around 93% seen once, with around 8.9% in the top ten. This material consisted of peripheral blood, taken 28 days after the second AZD1222 dose. These TCRs come from an adult who received the AZD1222 COVID-19 vaccine. Both conserved end residues are part of each CDR3. A D gene is named only where the DNA matches it firmly. For some rows the clone size is stated as once, few or many, or as a class when expanded; others skip it.

j_gene | d_gene | v_gene | abundance | CDR3nt | CDR3aa
TRBJ1-2 | TRBD1 | TRBV6-2/TRBV6-3 | once | TGTGCCAGCAGCAAGGGGGCATACTATGGCTACACCTTC | CASSKGAYYGYTF
TRBJ2-5 | . | TRBV18 | . | TGTGCCAGCTCACCGGGACATCTCCAAGAGACCCAGTACTTC | CASSPGHLQETQYF
TRBJ2-7 | . | TRBV5-1 | . | TGCGCCAGCAGCCCATCCCGAGGGGGCTACGAGCAGTACTTC | CASSPSRGGYEQYF
TRBJ1-6 | . | TRBV5-4 | . | TGTGCCAGCAGCTTGGCGGGGATAAATAATTCACCCCTCCACTTT | CASSLAGINNSPLHF
TRBJ2-5 | TRBD2 | TRBV18 | . | TGTGCCAGCTCACGCTTAGGACTAGCGGGGGCACAAGAGACCCAGTACTTC | CASSRLGLAGAQETQYF
TRBJ1-4 | . | TRBV25-1 | . | TGTGCCAGCAGTGCGACGACAGGCGCTAATGAAAAACTGTTTTTT | CASSATTGANEKLFF
TRBJ1-2 | TRBD1 | TRBV13 | . | TGTGCCAGCAGCTTAGGACAGGGGGTAAACTATGGCTACACCTTC | CASSLGQGVNYGYTF
TRBJ1-4 | TRBD1 | TRBV19 | . | TGTGCCAGTACCTCGTACAGGGGGTCGGCTGAAAAACTGTTTTTT | CASTSYRGSAEKLFF
TRBJ1-3 | . | TRBV18 | . | TGTGCCAGCTCACCCACCCAGGGTTTTGGAAACACCATATATTTT | CASSPTQGFGNTIYF
TRBJ2-1 | . | TRBV24-1 | . | TGTGCCACCAGTGATTTGCAGGCTGACGCCTACAATGAGCAGTTCTTC | CATSDLQADAYNEQFF
TRBJ2-5 | TRBD2 | TRBV4-1 | . | TGCGCCAGCAGCCAAGAACGGGGGGGACCTCTCCAAGAGACCCAGTACTTC | CASSQERGGPLQETQYF
TRBJ2-3 | . | TRBV7-2 | . | TGTGCCAGCAGCTTAAGAACGGGAAAGCAGTATTTT | CASSLRTGKQYF
TRBJ1-5 | . | TRBV27 | . | TGTGCCAGCAGTTTAACCTTTCGCGAACAGCCCCAGCATTTT | CASSLTFREQPQHF
TRBJ2-1 | . | TRBV30 | . | TGTGCCTGGAGTGTCTCTCCGATGAACAATGAGCAGTTCTTC | CAWSVSPMNNEQFF
TRBJ2-1 | . | TRBV18 | . | TGTGCCAGCTCAAGGACTAACAATGAGCAGTTCTTC | CASSRTNNEQFF
TRBJ1-6 | TRBD1 | TRBV28 | . | TGTGCCACATCCTTGGGACAGAATAATTCACCCCTCCACTTT | CATSLGQNNSPLHF
TRBJ2-3 | TRBD2 | TRBV10-3 | . | TGTGCCATCAGTGAGTCGACGGGTAGCGGGAGGCCAGATACGCAGTATTTT | CAISESTGSGRPDTQYF
TRBJ2-5 | TRBD1 | TRBV7-2 | . | TGTGCCAGCAGCAACCAGGGACAGGGGGCTCGGGAGACCCAGTACTTC | CASSNQGQGARETQYF
TRBJ1-3 | . | TRBV9 | . | TGTGCCAGCAGCGGAGGGGACGGCTCCACTCACTCTGGAAACACCATATATTTT | CASSGGDGSTHSGNTIYF
TRBJ2-7 | TRBD2 | TRBV10-3 | . | TGTGCCATCAGTAAGGGACTAGCGGGATTCTACGAGCAGTACTTC | CAISKGLAGFYEQYF
TRBJ2-7 | . | TRBV4-1 | . | TGCGCCAGCAGCCAAGCGGCGTATGGCTACGAGCAGTACTTC | CASSQAAYGYEQYF
TRBJ2-3 | . | TRBV11-3 | . | TGTGCCAGCAGCGCCACCCCGATGGGGGGCGCAGATACGCAGTATTTT | CASSATPMGGADTQYF
TRBJ2-5 | TRBD2 | TRBV6-2/TRBV6-3 | . | TGTGCCAGCAGTTACGGACTAGCGGGGCTTGGTGAGACCCAGTACTTC | CASSYGLAGLGETQYF
TRBJ2-2 | . | TRBV7-9 | few | TGTGCCAGCACCCGTAGGGGGGAGCTGTTTTTT | CASTRRGELFF
TRBJ1-3 | . | TRBV2 | . | TGTGCCAGCAGTGAGCAGGTCGGCTCTGGAAACACCATATATTTT | CASSEQVGSGNTIYF
TRBJ2-7 | . | TRBV9 | . | TGTGCCAGCAGCGTAGTCAGGTCCTACGAGCAGTACTTC | CASSVVRSYEQYF
TRBJ2-5 | TRBD1 | TRBV6-2/TRBV6-3 | . | TGTGCCAGCAGCCCCTACAGGGGGATAAACCAAGAGACCCAGTACTTC | CASSPYRGINQETQYF
TRBJ1-1 | . | TRBV12-5 | . | TGTGCTAGTGGTTTGGCCACAGGGCTTCGGACTGAAGCTTTCTTT | CASGLATGLRTEAFF
TRBJ1-2 | . | TRBV6-2/TRBV6-3 | . | TGTGCCAGCAGTTATGACAGCTATGGCTACACCTTC | CASSYDSYGYTF
TRBJ2-1 | . | TRBV11-3 | . | TGTGCCAGCAGCTTAGGGGGGGTAGGGTACAATGAGCAGTTCTTC | CASSLGGVGYNEQFF
TRBJ1-2 | TRBD1 | TRBV5-1 | . | TGCGCCAGCAGCCTGGACAGGGGGCTGAATGGCTACACCTTC | CASSLDRGLNGYTF
TRBJ1-2 | TRBD1 | TRBV28 | . | TGTGCCAGCAGTACCCAACCGGGACAGGGGGCAAATGGCTACACCTTC | CASSTQPGQGANGYTF
TRBJ2-1 | TRBD2 | TRBV5-4 | . | TGTGCCAGCAGCGGACTGCCAGCGGGAGTCTCCTACAATGAGCAGTTCTTC | CASSGLPAGVSYNEQFF
TRBJ1-3 | . | TRBV11-2 | . | TGTGCCAGCAGAGAACAGGGCCCTGGAAACACCATATATTTT | CASREQGPGNTIYF
TRBJ1-1 | . | TRBV30 | . | TGTGCCTGGATAACGGGGGTCACTGAAGCTTTCTTT | CAWITGVTEAFF
TRBJ1-3 | . | TRBV5-1 | . | TGCGCCAGCAGCTTGGGGGACTCTGGAAACACCATATATTTT | CASSLGDSGNTIYF
TRBJ2-1 | TRBD1 | TRBV24-1 | . | TGTGCCACCACCGGCAGTTTGGGACAGGGAGACAATGAGCAGTTCTTC | CATTGSLGQGDNEQFF
TRBJ2-3 | . | TRBV9 | . | TGTGCCAGCAGCGTGACTAGCACAGATACGCAGTATTTT | CASSVTSTDTQYF
TRBJ1-5 | . | TRBV19 | . | TGTGCCTCAGGACCGTCCTATCAGCCCCAGCATTTT | CASGPSYQPQHF
TRBJ2-3 | . | TRBV7-2 | . | TGTGCCAGCAGCCAGGTCCCGGGTACGCAGTATTTT | CASSQVPGTQYF